Presented here are 15 T cell receptor beta chains from one specimen sequenced in a study of shared clonotypes between healthy human individuals. Here immunoSEQ multiplex PCR was the method, and the copy in TCRdb shows in-frame clones only, minus some. The sample lists hundreds of thousands of clones; approximately 96% were seen once. In the naive CD8 group, cells lacked CD45RO and were positively selected for CCR7, so terminally differentiated effector memory CD45RA+ cells were left out. Material: naive CD8+ T cells sorted from blood. These receptors originate from a woman aged 25-40 years in good health.

V gene TRBV4-1 combines with J gene TRBJ1-2, with D uncertain. The V end lost 3 bases, the J end lost 0 bases, and 11 bases lay between the germline ends. The CDR3 is 15 amino acids. Germline V gene data show CDR1 as MGHRA and CDR2 as YSYEKL. Written as DNA, the CDR3 is TGCGCCAGCAGCCACACGGAGGGAGCTAACTATGGCTACACCTTC. Translation: CASSHTEGANYGYTF.

V is TRBV28 and J is TRBJ1-2; D gene uncertain. V lost 2 bases to trimming and J lost 2 bases, with 3 bases between them. Germline V gene sequence: CDR1 MDHEN, CDR2 SYDVKM. This CDR3 has 12 residues. CDR3 nucleotide sequence: TGTGCCAGCAGTTTAAGCAACTATGGCTACACCTTC. This sequence encodes CASSLSNYGYTF.

The V call is TRBV10-2, the J call TRBJ1-4; no clear D gene. Trimming removed 4 bases at V and 8 bases at J, with 14 bases between. The length of the CDR3 is 14 residues. CDR1 and CDR2 (germline): WSHSY, SAAADI. CDR3 loop: CASSAGTAVEKLFF. Here the CDR3 DNA reads TGCGCCAGCAGTGCCGGTACGGCGGTGGAAAAACTGTTTTTT.

In regard to this clone: This sample includes further DNA sequences coding for the same CDR3. This rearrangement joins TRBV6-5 to TRBJ2-2; TRBD2 might be the D (5 bases). V lost 5 bases and J lost 1, with 11 bases in between. The germline gives CDR1 MNHEY, CDR2 SVGAGI. The CDR3 is made up of 15 amino acids. CDR3 region: CASSPDGVNTGELFF. The CDR3 coding sequence is TGTGCCAGCAGTCCGGACGGGGTGAACACCGGGGAGCTGTTTTTT.

The sample holds one count of this clone. The rearrangement joins TRBV4-2 to TRBJ2-7, with 11 bases matching TRBD1. Per the germline V gene, CDR1 is LGHNA and CDR2 is YNFKEQ. V shed 1 base and J 3 bases; nucleotides not matched to a gene: 11. This CDR3 contains 18 residues. The CDR3 DNA reads TGTGCCAGCAGCCAAGGTATTGGACAGGGGGCAAGTTACTACGAGCAGTACTTC. This codes for CASSQGIGQGASYYEQYF.

This sequence joins TRBV7-8 and TRBJ2-7; D is ambiguous. Germline CDR1 SGHVS, CDR2 FQNEAQ. The CDR3 is 15 amino acids. Trimming stripped 5 bases from V and 1 base from J, with 15 bases between. The CDR3: CASSLSMVSSYEQYF. CDR3 in DNA: TGTGCCAGCAGCCTTTCTATGGTATCGTCCTACGAGCAGTACTTC.

The J gene is TRBJ2-1, the V gene TRBV5-6; D ambiguous. V was trimmed by 2 bases and J by 1 base, leaving 7 bases between them. The CDR3 sequence is 14 residues long. The germline gives CDR1 SGHDT, CDR2 YYEEEE. The CDR3 reads CASSFIRSYNEQFF. CDR3 nucleotides: TGTGCCAGCAGCTTTATAAGGTCCTACAATGAGCAGTTCTTC.

The chain carries TRBV5-1 and TRBJ2-1; D possibly corresponds to TRBD2 (5 bases). This CDR3 is built from 14 residues. V was trimmed by 3 bases and J by 1 base, leaving 8 bases between them. In germline, CDR1 is SGHRS, CDR2 YFSETQ. The CDR3 sequence is CASSSRGSYNEQFF. CDR3 nucleotides: TGCGCCAGCAGCTCTAGAGGGTCCTACAATGAGCAGTTCTTC.

The chain couples TRBV7-9 to TRBJ2-5; D is unresolved. V was clipped by 5 bases and J by 5 bases, with 15 bases between them. This CDR3 region has 14 residues. The germline gives CDR1 SEHNR, CDR2 FQNEAQ (reference sequence). CDR3 loop: CASSPNRGAETQYF. The CDR3 DNA follows: TGTGCCAGCAGCCCTAATCGTGGTGCGGAGACCCAGTACTTC.

This chain joins TRBV5-4 and TRBJ1-4, with 9 bases fitting TRBD1. In germline, CDR1 is SGHNT, CDR2 YYREEE (reference sequence). This CDR3 spans 15 amino acids. The junction had 3 bases not matched to a gene; V was cut back by 1 base and J by 5 bases. CDR3 nucleotides: TGTGCCAGCAGCTTGCCGGACAGGGGCAATGAAAAACTGTTTTTT. It translates to CASSLPDRGNEKLFF.

The chain links TRBV5-6 to TRBJ2-2; 13 bases are shared with TRBD2. Germline V gene data show CDR1 as SGHDT and CDR2 as YYEEEE. V lost 5 bases, J lost 2 bases, and 6 bases stayed unmatched. This CDR3 spans 17 amino acids. The CDR3 region is CASSLGLAGANTGELFF. CDR3 bases: TGTGCCAGCAGTCTTGGACTAGCGGGAGCAAACACCGGGGAGCTGTTTTTT.

The chain combines TRBV7-8 with TRBJ2-3; D gene ambiguous. Per the germline V gene, CDR1 is SGHVS and CDR2 is FQNEAQ. Trimming shortened V by 1 base and J by 3 bases, and 11 bases separated the two germline ends. CDR3 size: 15 residues. Here the CDR3 DNA reads TGTGCCAGCAGCTTAGTGTCAGGATCAACAGATACGCAGTATTTT. Amino acids: CASSLVSGSTDTQYF.

V gene TRBV28 combines with J gene TRBJ2-5; perhaps TRBD2 as D (6 bases). CDR3 length: 16 residues. V lost 3 bases, J lost 5 bases, and 19 bases lay in between. Germline CDR1 is MDHEN and CDR2 is SYDVKM. The CDR3 sequence: CASSFSLLGSGETQYF. The CDR3 nucleotides read TGTGCCAGCAGTTTTTCGCTACTGGGGAGCGGGGAGACCCAGTACTTC.

About this clone: This clone may be a read error of a much larger clone one base away. This chain joins TRBV28 and TRBJ2-2; D is perhaps TRBD1 (5 bases). V lost 6 bases, J lost 1 base, and 9 bases lay in between. The germline V gene encodes CDR1 MDHEN and CDR2 SYDVKM. The CDR3 sequence is 14 residues long. CDR3 nucleotide sequence: TGTGCCAGCAGAACTCAGGGGAACACCGGGGAGCTGTTTTTT. Translated, it gives CASRTQGNTGELFF.

This sequence joins TRBV10-2 and TRBJ2-1; D is tentatively TRBD1 or TRBD2 (6 bases each). Trimming stripped 6 bases from V and 8 bases from J, with 17 bases between. The germline V gene encodes CDR1 WSHSY and CDR2 SAAADI. The CDR3 loop spans 14 amino acids. The CDR3 region is CASSMGLGGDEQFF. The CDR3 DNA follows: TGCGCCAGCAGCATGGGACTTGGGGGCGATGAGCAGTTCTTC.